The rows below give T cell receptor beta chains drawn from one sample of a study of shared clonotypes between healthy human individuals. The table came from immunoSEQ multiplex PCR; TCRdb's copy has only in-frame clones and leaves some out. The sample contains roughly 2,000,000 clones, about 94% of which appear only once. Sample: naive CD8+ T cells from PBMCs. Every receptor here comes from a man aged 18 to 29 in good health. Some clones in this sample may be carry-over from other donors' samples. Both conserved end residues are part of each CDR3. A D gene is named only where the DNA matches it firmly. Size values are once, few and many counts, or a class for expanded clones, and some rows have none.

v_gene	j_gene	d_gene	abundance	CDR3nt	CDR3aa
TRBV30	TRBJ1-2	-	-	TGTGCCTGGACCCCTTTGGGGGGCTACACCTTC	CAWTPLGGYTF
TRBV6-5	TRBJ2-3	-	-	TGTGCCAGCAGTACTGGGACATCTAGCACAGATACGCAGTATTTT	CASSTGTSSTDTQYF
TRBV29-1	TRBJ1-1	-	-	TGCAGCGTTGTGTGGCAGAACACTGAAGCTTTCTTT	CSVVWQNTEAFF
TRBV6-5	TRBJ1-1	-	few	TGTGCCAGCAGTTACCACACTGAAGCTTTCTTT	CASSYHTEAFF
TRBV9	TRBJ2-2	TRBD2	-	TGTGCCAGCAGCCCCTCTACTAGCGGGATTGGCCCCGGGGAGCTGTTTTTT	CASSPSTSGIGPGELFF
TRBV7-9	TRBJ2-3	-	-	TGTGCCAGCAGCTTACCAGGACGAGGCACAGATACGCAGTATTTT	CASSLPGRGTDTQYF
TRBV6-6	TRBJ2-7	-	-	TGTGCCAGCAGTTACTCGAGAAGCAGGGACCCCTACGAGCAGTACTTC	CASSYSRSRDPYEQYF
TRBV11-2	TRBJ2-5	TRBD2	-	TGTGCCAGCAGCTTATACCGGTGGGAGGGAGAGACCCAGTACTTC	CASSLYRWEGETQYF
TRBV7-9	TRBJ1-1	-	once	TGTGCCACCGCTTCGGGGGGGGCTCTAATCTCTGAAGCTTTCTTT	CATASGGALISEAFF
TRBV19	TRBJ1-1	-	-	TGTGCCAGTATTGTGGTCGGGCCAATGAACACTGAAGCTTTCTTT	CASIVVGPMNTEAFF
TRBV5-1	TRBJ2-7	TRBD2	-	TGCGCCAGCAGCGCGGGACTAGCCGAGCAGTACTTC	CASSAGLAEQYF
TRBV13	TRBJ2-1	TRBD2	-	TGTGCCAGCAGCAAACTAGCGGGAGAGGGGAATGAGCAGTTCTTC	CASSKLAGEGNEQFF
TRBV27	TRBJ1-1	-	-	TGTGCCAGCAGTTTATTGACCGGGAACACTGAAGCTTTCTTT	CASSLLTGNTEAFF
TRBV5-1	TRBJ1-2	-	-	TGCGCCAGCAGCAGAGGACAGACCGTTATTAACTATGGCTACACCTTC	CASSRGQTVINYGYTF
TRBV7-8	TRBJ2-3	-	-	TGTGCCAGCAGCTTAAAAGCCCGGGGAGATACGCAGTATTTT	CASSLKARGDTQYF
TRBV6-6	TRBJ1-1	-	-	TGTGCCAGCAGTTACGTGGTAGCAGGGACTGAAGCTTTCTTT	CASSYVVAGTEAFF
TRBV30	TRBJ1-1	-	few	TGTGCCTGGAGTCCCCAGGGCACTGAAGCTTTCTTT	CAWSPQGTEAFF
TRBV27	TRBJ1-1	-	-	TGTGCCAGCAGTTTATACGGCCTACGGAGTTTATACACTGAAGCTTTCTTT	CASSLYGLRSLYTEAFF
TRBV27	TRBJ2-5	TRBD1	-	TGTGCCAGCAGTATTCTTCCGGGACAGGGGATAGGAGAGACCCAGTACTTC	CASSILPGQGIGETQYF
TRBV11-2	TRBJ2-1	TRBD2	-	TGTGCCAGCAGCGCGCGACTAGCGGGAGTCCCCAATGAGCAGTTCTTC	CASSARLAGVPNEQFF
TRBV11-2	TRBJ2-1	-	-	TGTGCCCTAGGGGGGCTAGGGGTTCTAGGGCACAATGAGCAGTTCTTC	CALGGLGVLGHNEQFF
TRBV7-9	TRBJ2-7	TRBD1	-	TGTGCCAGCAGCTCGGGACAGCACTCCTACGAGCAGTACTTC	CASSSGQHSYEQYF
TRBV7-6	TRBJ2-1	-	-	TGTGCCAGCAGCTTAATCCCGCAGGGAAGCTCCTACAATGAGCAGTTCTTC	CASSLIPQGSSYNEQFF
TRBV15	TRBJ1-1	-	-	TGTGCCACCCATGCTACAGGGTTAAACACTGAAGCTTTCTTT	CATHATGLNTEAFF
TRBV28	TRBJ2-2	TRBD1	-	TGTGCCAGCAGTTGGACAGGGGGCACCGGGGAGCTGTTTTTT	CASSWTGGTGELFF
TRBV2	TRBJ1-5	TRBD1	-	TGTGCCAGCAGTGAGTATAGGGGGCGAAACCAGCCCCAGCATTTT	CASSEYRGRNQPQHF
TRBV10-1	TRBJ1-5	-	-	TGCGCCAGTCGAGGGACGGATCTCGATCAGCCCCAGCATTTT	CASRGTDLDQPQHF
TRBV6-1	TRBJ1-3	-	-	TGTGCCAGCAGTGAATCTGCAGCCTCTGGGGGAAACACCATATATTTT	CASSESAASGGNTIYF
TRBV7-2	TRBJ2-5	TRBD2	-	TGTGCCAGCAGCTTAGCGAGACTAGCGGGAGGGCTGGAGACCCAGTACTTC	CASSLARLAGGLETQYF
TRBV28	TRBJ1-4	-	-	TGTGCCAGCAGTTTGGAATTGGCAGGGAATGAAAAACTGTTTTTT	CASSLELAGNEKLFF
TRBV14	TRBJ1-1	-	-	TGTGCCAGCAGCGGGGGGGTCGGTGAAGCTTTCTTT	CASSGGVGEAFF
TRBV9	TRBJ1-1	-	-	TGTGCCAGCAGCGTAGAGGGTATGAACACTGAAGCTTTCTTT	CASSVEGMNTEAFF
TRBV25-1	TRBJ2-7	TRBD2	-	TGTGCCAGCAGTTCCACCATGCACGGGGAGCGGGAGATGTACGAGCAGTACTTC	CASSSTMHGEREMYEQYF
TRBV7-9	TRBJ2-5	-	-	TGTGCCAGCAGCTTAGTCGGCCAGAGAGGAGAGACCCAGTACTTC	CASSLVGQRGETQYF
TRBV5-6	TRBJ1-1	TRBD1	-	TGTGCCAGCAGCGGGGGACAGGCCAACACTGAAGCTTTCTTT	CASSGGQANTEAFF
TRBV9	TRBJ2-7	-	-	TGTGCCAGCAGCGTAGGAGGAGTAGCGAGCTACGAGCAGTACTTC	CASSVGGVASYEQYF
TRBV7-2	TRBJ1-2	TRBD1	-	TGTGCCAGCAGCTTAGCGGAGGGGGCGGTCTATGGCTACACCTTC	CASSLAEGAVYGYTF
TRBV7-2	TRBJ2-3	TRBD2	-	TGTGCCAGCAGCTTAGTTTTCGTTGGGAGGGAATCTAGCACAGATACGCAGTATTTT	CASSLVFVGRESSTDTQYF
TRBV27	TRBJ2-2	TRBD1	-	TGTGCCAGCAGTTTATTCCCGGGACAGGCCCTAGTCGGGGAGCTGTTTTTT	CASSLFPGQALVGELFF
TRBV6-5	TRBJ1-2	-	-	TGTGCCAGCAGTTACTACCAGGGAAGCAACTATGGCTACACCTTC	CASSYYQGSNYGYTF
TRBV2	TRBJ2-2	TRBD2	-	TGTGCCAGCAGCGCTAGCGGGAGTGACACCGGGGAGCTGTTTTTT	CASSASGSDTGELFF
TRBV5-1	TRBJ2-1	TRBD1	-	TGCGCCAGCAGCTTGACAGGGGGCTCCTACAATGAGCAGTTCTTC	CASSLTGGSYNEQFF